Listed here are 16 T cell receptor beta chains from one sample, sequenced in a study of control samples from healthy donors and cancer patients (dated by TCRdb to about 2020). To prepare the library, the immunoSEQ multiplex PCR assay was applied. Not all clones reach the TCRdb copy of this immuneACCESS table, which keeps in-frame sequences only. Checked studies attribute under half of the gap to unresolved V genes and leave the rest unexplained. The sample table holds more than 85,000 clones, of which under 95% were seen once. Under 3% of the sample lies in the top ten. The sequencing sample was made of blood. The source is a woman younger than 30 in good health.

This sequence joins TRBV28 and TRBJ1-5; D gene uncertain. The CDR3 consists of 13 residues. V was trimmed by 4 bases and J by 10 bases, leaving 14 bases between them. Germline V gene lookup returns CDR1 MDHEN and CDR2 SYDVKM. The CDR3 region is CASSSPSSGPQHF. CDR3 coding DNA: TGTGCCAGCAGTTCCCCTAGCTCGGGTCCCCAGCATTTT.

The chain combines TRBV6-1 with TRBJ1-4; 10 positions agree with TRBD1. Trimming cost V 1 base and J 7 bases; bases outside gene matches: 0. Germline V gives CDR1 MNHNS, CDR2 SASEGT. This CDR3 has 14 residues. In DNA form, the CDR3 reads TGTGCCAGCAGTGAAGGACAGGGGGCTGAAAAACTGTTTTTT. Protein sequence: CASSEGQGAEKLFF.

The chain has TRBV5-5 and TRBJ2-5; D gene unclear. Between the trimmed V and J ends, which lost 4 bases and 4 bases, there was a span of 14 bases. Germline CDR1 is SGHKS and CDR2 is YYEKEE (reference sequence). This CDR3 has 14 residues. CDR3 region: CASSPTPSLETQYF. CDR3 coding DNA: TGTGCCAGCAGCCCAACACCGTCGCTAGAGACCCAGTACTTC.

J is TRBJ2-1 and V is TRBV7-2, with a possible D match to TRBD2 (6 bases). V lost 5 bases, J lost 2 bases, and 13 bases lay in between. The CDR3 has 15 residues. CDR1 is SGHTA, CDR2 FQGNSA, per germline. For the CDR3, the DNA is TGTGCCAGCAGCCCGGTGGTAGCGGCCTACAATGAGCAGTTCTTC. Amino acids: CASSPVVAAYNEQFF.

The chain couples TRBV18 to TRBJ1-1, with D perhaps matching TRBD1 (5 bases). The CDR3 consists of 13 residues. CDR1 and CDR2 from the germline V gene are KGHSH and LQKENI. V was trimmed by 5 bases and J by 6 bases, leaving 13 bases between them. This CDR3 reads CASSMGGSAEAFF. CDR3 sequence (DNA): TGTGCCAGCTCAATGGGGGGTAGCGCTGAAGCTTTCTTT.

The V gene is TRBV6-2 or TRBV6-3, the J gene TRBJ2-3; perhaps TRBD2 as D (6 bases). The CDR3 covers 14 residues. Germline CDR1 reads MNHEY; CDR2 reads SVGEGT. V lost 4 bases to trimming and J lost 6 bases, with 14 bases between them. The CDR3 sequence: CASSSGLTPDTQYF. The CDR3 nucleotides read TGTGCCAGCAGTTCCGGACTAACCCCGGATACGCAGTATTTT.

The chain links TRBV24-1 to TRBJ2-7; 16 nucleotides align to TRBD2. With V trimmed by 7 bases and J by 4 bases, 12 bases remained unmatched. This CDR3 comprises 18 residues. CDR1 is KGHDR and CDR2 is SFDVKD in the germline V gene. The CDR3 spells CATRVGTSGRDWAYEQYF. The CDR3 nucleotides read TGTGCCACCAGGGTCGGGACTAGCGGGAGGGATTGGGCTTACGAGCAGTACTTC.

In this sample, this clone turned up once. The chain uses TRBV6-4 and TRBJ2-3; D is uncertain. CDR3 size: 15 residues. Germline V gene sequence: CDR1 MRHNA, CDR2 SNTAGT. V was pared by 0 bases and J by 2 bases, with 9 bases between. The CDR3 coding sequence is TGTGCCAGCAGTGACTCAGCCCTCCACACAGATACGCAGTATTTT. It is translated as CASSDSALHTDTQYF.

The chain links TRBV6-5 to TRBJ1-1; 9 nucleotides match TRBD1. V lost 6 bases to trimming and J lost 2 bases; unmatched junction nucleotides: 4. The CDR3 is 14 residues long. In germline, CDR1 is MNHEY, CDR2 SVGAGI. The CDR3: CASRPGQGNTEAFF. CDR3 bases: TGTGCCAGCAGGCCGGGACAGGGAAACACTGAAGCTTTCTTT.

This rearrangement joins TRBV28 to TRBJ2-3; possibly TRBD1 for D (6 bases). With 5 bases removed from V and 3 bases from J, the gap between germline ends came to 21 bases. The CDR3 runs 17 residues. CDR1 is MDHEN, CDR2 SYDVKM, per germline. The DNA of the CDR3 is TGTGCCAGCAGTCCACCACAGGGAGTGGCGAGGACAGATACGCAGTATTTT. The encoded protein is CASSPPQGVARTDTQYF.

This clone has a single count. The chain joins TRBV10-3 to TRBJ1-4; D gene unclear. V shed 3 bases and J shed 5 bases, with 4 bases lying between them. Germline CDR1 ENHRY, CDR2 SYGVKD. This CDR3 contains 12 residues. CDR3 sequence (DNA): TGTGCCATCAGTGACGAGAATGAAAAACTGTTTTTT. Protein: CAISDENEKLFF.

This chain uses TRBV5-5 with TRBJ1-1, with D hard to call. This CDR3 has 14 residues. Germline lookup yields CDR1 SGHKS and CDR2 YYEKEE (reference sequence). With 0 bases removed from V and 1 base from J, the gap between germline ends came to 7 bases. CDR3 sequence: CASSLEAGNTEAFF. Here the CDR3 DNA reads TGTGCCAGCAGCTTGGAAGCAGGGAACACTGAAGCTTTCTTT.

The genes are TRBV9 and TRBJ2-5; a possible D gene is TRBD2 (6 bases). This CDR3 is 14 amino acids long. The germline V and J ends were trimmed by 3 bases and 5 bases, with 14 bases remaining between them. Per the germline V gene, CDR1 is SGDLS and CDR2 is YYNGEE. DNA of the CDR3: TGTGCCAGCAGCGACCCGGCGGGGATGGAGACCCAGTACTTC. This sequence encodes CASSDPAGMETQYF.

V gene TRBV6-5 combines with J gene TRBJ1-2; D might be TRBD1 (5 bases). V dropped 7 bases and J dropped 4 bases, with 7 bases sitting between them. The CDR3 runs to 11 residues. CDR1 and CDR2 from the germline V gene are MNHEY and SVGAGI. CDR3 protein: CASMQGYGYTF. For the CDR3, the DNA is TGTGCCAGCATGCAGGGCTATGGCTACACCTTC.

Only one count was recorded for this clone. The J gene is TRBJ1-5, the V gene TRBV5-8; 7 nucleotides match TRBD1. Germline V gene lookup returns CDR1 SGHTS and CDR2 YDEGEE. The CDR3 is 15 residues long. The junction had 4 bases not matched to a gene; V was cut back by 4 bases and J by 0 bases. CDR3: CASSPGQYSNQPQHF. DNA of the CDR3: TGTGCCAGCAGCCCGGGACAGTATAGCAATCAGCCCCAGCATTTT.

In this sample, this clone turned up once. V is TRBV5-5 and J is TRBJ2-1; 7 positions agree with TRBD1. Germline CDR1 SGHKS, CDR2 YYEKEE (reference sequence). The J segment lost 8 bases and the V segment lost 4 bases, leaving 12 bases of the junction unmatched. The CDR3 extends over 15 amino acids. The CDR3 spells CASSDPGQWSDEQFF. The CDR3 nucleotides read TGTGCCAGCAGCGACCCGGGACAGTGGTCCGATGAGCAGTTCTTC.